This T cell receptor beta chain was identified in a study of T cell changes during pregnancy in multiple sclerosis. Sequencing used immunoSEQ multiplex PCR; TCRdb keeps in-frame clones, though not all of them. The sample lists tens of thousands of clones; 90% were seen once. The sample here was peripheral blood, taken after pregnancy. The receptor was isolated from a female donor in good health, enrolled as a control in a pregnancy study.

The CDR3 loop is CASSVSLKGGRGDTQYF. In DNA, the CDR3 is TGTGCCAGCAGCGTATCGCTAAAGGGGGGGAGGGGAGATACGCAGTATTTT. The V and J genes are TRBV9 and TRBJ2-3, with D possibly being TRBD2 (7 bases). Per the germline V gene, CDR1 is SGDLS and CDR2 is YYNGEE. The CDR3 loop spans 17 amino acids. V lost 1 base to trimming and J lost 5 bases, with 20 bases between them.